The 21 T cell receptor beta chains given below trace back to one sample, sequenced in a study of blood T cell repertoires in COVID-19. Assay used: immunoSEQ multiplex PCR; TCRdb lists only in-frame clones, some missing. The sample records 95,000 to 100,000 clones, over 80% being singletons. Material: peripheral blood. The receptors here all came from a man aged 50 to 60 with acute or convalescent COVID-19.

As to this clone: This specimen includes other DNA sequences encoding the same CDR3. This sequence joins TRBV27 and TRBJ1-2, with 7 bases identical to TRBD1. Germline-derived CDR1 and CDR2 are MNHEY and SMNVEV (reference sequence). The CDR3 sequence is 14 residues long. Trimming removed 5 bases from V and 1 base from J; junction bases left unmatched: 4. As DNA, the CDR3 is TGTGCCAGCAGTCCTCGACAGGGTAACTATGGCTACACCTTC. Amino acids: CASSPRQGNYGYTF.

The chain employs TRBV11-2 and TRBJ2-1; 7 bases are a match to TRBD2. The length of the CDR3 is 17 residues. V shed 1 base, J shed 9 bases, and the junction held 15 bases outside the gene matches. Germline CDR1 reads SGHAT; CDR2 reads FQNNGV. This CDR3 reads CASSLVASGPIRREQFF. The CDR3, as DNA: TGTGCCAGCAGCTTAGTAGCTAGCGGCCCAATTCGGCGTGAGCAGTTCTTC.

This clone was seen just once. The rearrangement links TRBV6-6 to TRBJ2-7; 8 bases align to TRBD1. The CDR3 consists of 13 residues. Trimming removed 7 bases from V and 1 base from J; junction bases left unmatched: 3. Looked up from germline, CDR1 is MNHNY and CDR2 is SVGAGI (reference sequence). DNA of the CDR3: TGTGCCAGCACCCGACAGGGGTCCTACGAGCAGTACTTC. Protein: CASTRQGSYEQYF.

The V and J genes are TRBV5-4 and TRBJ2-2; tentative D call: TRBD1 (6 bases). From germline, CDR1 is SGHNT and CDR2 YYREEE (reference sequence). The CDR3 has 16 residues. V lost 4 bases and J lost 5, with 18 bases in between. The CDR3 DNA is TGTGCCAGCAGCCTTTTTCAGGGGTCTGGGACCGGGGAGCTGTTTTTT. Its protein product is CASSLFQGSGTGELFF.

This chain uses TRBV27 with TRBJ2-1; 9 nucleotides agree with TRBD2. With 6 bases clipped from V and 2 bases from J, the junction kept 26 bases outside the gene matches. The CDR3 loop spans 22 amino acids. The germline V gene encodes CDR1 MNHEY and CDR2 SMNVEV (reference sequence). The CDR3 loop is CASSSPRGGGALTPLAYNEQFF. The CDR3, as DNA: TGTGCCAGCAGCTCGCCCAGGGGCGGGGGGGCGCTGACGCCCCTAGCCTACAATGAGCAGTTCTTC.

The CDR3 DNA reads TGCGCCAGCAGCCTAAACACCGGGGAGCTGTTTTTT. Its protein product is CASSLNTGELFF. V gene TRBV10-1 combines with J gene TRBJ2-2; no firm D call. V was cut by 6 bases and J by 2 bases, with 4 bases left in between. In germline, CDR1 is WNHNN, CDR2 SYGVQD (reference sequence). This CDR3 is built from 12 residues.

CDR3 amino acids: CASSDQGTNEKLFF. Here the CDR3 DNA reads TGTGCCAGCAGTGATCAGGGAACTAATGAAAAACTGTTTTTT. The chain is built from TRBV28 and TRBJ1-4; possibly TRBD1 for D (5 bases). CDR1 and CDR2 from the germline V gene are MDHEN and SYDVKM. The CDR3 runs to 14 residues. The ends were cut back, 5 bases at V and 1 base at J, with 8 bases in the middle.

This chain connects TRBV19 to TRBJ1-2; 11 bases agree with TRBD1. The trim removed 7 bases at V and 3 bases at J, leaving 7 bases unmatched. Germline V gene lookup returns CDR1 LNHDA and CDR2 SQIVND (reference sequence). The CDR3 contains 15 residues. The CDR3 DNA reads TGTGCCAGTACCCAATGGGGACAGGGGGACTATGGCTACACCTTC. Residues: CASTQWGQGDYGYTF.

CDR3 nucleotide sequence: TGCGCCAGCAGCTTGGGACAGGGAAGAGAGACCCAGTACTTC. Protein sequence: CASSLGQGRETQYF. The rearrangement joins TRBV5-1 to TRBJ2-5; 7 bases are shared with TRBD1. Per the germline V gene, CDR1 is SGHRS and CDR2 is YFSETQ. CDR3 size: 14 residues. J lost 4 bases, V lost 0 bases, and 3 bases had no gene match.

The rearrangement links TRBV3-1 (or the pseudogene TRBV3-2) to TRBJ1-1; D unclear. V was shortened by 4 bases and J by 1 base, with 7 bases between the two germline ends. The CDR3 covers 13 residues. Germline-derived CDR1 and CDR2 are LGHDT and YNNKEL (reference sequence). CDR3 DNA sequence: TGTGCCAGCAGCCCTCCAGGGAACACTGAAGCTTTCTTT. Its protein is CASSPPGNTEAFF.

The V call is TRBV6-2 or TRBV6-3, the J call TRBJ2-7, with 11 bases aligning to TRBD2. The V and J ends lost 6 bases and 7 bases, in that order; junction bases with no gene match: 8. The CDR3 covers 14 residues. Germline CDR1 MNHEY, CDR2 SVGEGT. CDR3 bases: TGTGCCAGCAGCCCTAGCGGGGGGCCTCAAGAGCAGTACTTC. Protein: CASSPSGGPQEQYF.

The chain is built from TRBV28 and TRBJ2-7; 8 bases fit TRBD1. J lost 0 bases, V lost 8 bases, and 6 bases had no gene match. Germline V lookup: CDR1 MDHEN, CDR2 SYDVKM. The CDR3 runs to 14 residues. The CDR3 here is CASAQGAFSYEQYF. The CDR3, as DNA: TGTGCCAGCGCCCAGGGGGCGTTCTCCTACGAGCAGTACTTC.

The chain carries TRBV29-1 and TRBJ2-7; 11 nucleotides agree with TRBD1. The junction had 13 bases not matched to a gene; V was cut back by 6 bases and J by 6 bases. The CDR3 spans 15 residues. Germline CDR1 and CDR2: SQVTM and ANQGSEA. The CDR3 nucleotides read TGCAGCGTACCGGGACAGGGGGGAAACCTTCGCGAGCAGTACTTC. Translating gives CSVPGQGGNLREQYF.

The chain joins TRBV7-3 to TRBJ2-3, with 9 bases aligning to TRBD2. The CDR3 totals 15 residues. Germline assignment: CDR1 SGHTA and CDR2 FQGTGA. Trimming cost V 5 bases and J 5 bases; bases outside gene matches: 8. CDR3 sequence: CASSTSGGNGDTQYF. CDR3 nucleotides: TGTGCCAGCAGCACCAGCGGGGGGAACGGAGATACGCAGTATTTT.

This chain uses TRBV10-3 with TRBJ2-3; tentative D call: TRBD2 (6 bases). This CDR3 is built from 15 residues. Trimming shortened V by 1 base and J by 3 bases, and 11 bases separated the two germline ends. Germline loops: CDR1 ENHRY, CDR2 SYGVKD. In DNA, the CDR3 is TGTGCCATCAGTGAGTGGGGCGGGGATACAGATACGCAGTATTTT. It is translated as CAISEWGGDTDTQYF.

This sequence joins TRBV6-1 and TRBJ1-4; D is ambiguous. The germline CDR1 and CDR2 sequences are MNHNS and SASEGT. The CDR3 has 13 residues. Trimming removed 2 bases from V and 8 bases from J, with 9 bases in between. The CDR3 DNA is TGTGCCAGCAGTGAAAACTATTGGGAAAAACTGTTTTTT. Protein sequence: CASSENYWEKLFF.

This chain uses TRBV2 with TRBJ2-2; 8 bases line up with TRBD1. Looked up from germline, CDR1 is SNHLY and CDR2 is FYNNEI. With 5 bases clipped from V and 5 bases from J, the junction kept 7 bases outside the gene matches. CDR3 length: 15 residues. The CDR3 loop reads CASSRQGSLTGELFF. The CDR3 nucleotides are TGTGCCAGCAGTCGACAGGGGTCCCTTACCGGGGAGCTGTTTTTT.

The table lists this clone with a count of one. The chain employs TRBV7-2 and TRBJ2-7; tentative D call: TRBD1 (5 bases). The germline V and J ends were trimmed by 5 bases and 2 bases, with 16 bases remaining between them. Germline-derived CDR1 and CDR2 are SGHTA and FQGNSA. The CDR3 contains 15 residues. The CDR3 nucleotides read TGTGCCAGCAGCCCCTGGGGCGGCCTCCCCTACGAGCAGTACTTC. As protein: CASSPWGGLPYEQYF.

With respect to this clone: One junction end disagrees with the germline gene, perhaps due to a read error. The chain has TRBV5-1 and TRBJ1-2; 11 nucleotides match TRBD1. The CDR3 has 15 residues. Germline values: CDR1 SGHRS, CDR2 YFSETQ. CDR3 region: CASSLGTGGVYDYTF. For the CDR3, the DNA is TGCGCCAGCAGCTTGGGGACAGGGGGCGTCTATGACTACACCTTC. Full variable domain (remainder filled in from reference TRBV5-1 and TRBJ1-2): KAGVTQTPRYLIKTRGQQVTLSCSPISGHRSVSWYQQTPGQGLQFLFEYFSETQRNKGNFPGRFSGRQFSNSRSEMNVSTLELGDSALYLCASSLGTGGVYDYTFGSGTRLTVV.

The rearrangement links TRBV19 to TRBJ1-2, with 9 bases that match TRBD1. In germline, CDR1 is LNHDA, CDR2 SQIVND (reference sequence). The length of the CDR3 is 14 residues. V was clipped by 8 bases and J by 5 bases; unmatched bases: 9. DNA of the CDR3: TGTGCCAGTGTGAAACAGGGGGCGCGATATGGCTACACCTTC. Translation: CASVKQGARYGYTF.

This rearrangement joins TRBV11-3 to TRBJ2-7, with D possibly TRBD2 on 6 matching bases. The CDR3 loop spans 11 amino acids. V was pared by 8 bases and J by 2 bases, with 7 bases between. Germline V CDR1 and CDR2: SGHNT, YENEEA. The CDR3 loop is CASGGAYEQYF. In DNA, the CDR3 is TGTGCCAGCGGAGGGGCCTACGAGCAGTACTTC. Filled out from reference TRBV11-3 and TRBJ2-7, the complete variable domain reads EAGVVQSPRYKIIEKKQPVAFWCNPISGHNTLYWYLQNLGQGPELLIRYENEEAVDDSQLPKDRFSAERLKGVDSTLKIQPAELGDSAVYLCASGGAYEQYFGPGTRLTVT.